This TCR beta chain was retrieved from a study of early T cells in non-severe SARS-CoV-2 infection (dated by TCRdb to the early 2020s). Turning to the overall study: TCR sequencing used bulk RNA from unsorted whole blood, so alpha and beta chains could not be paired.

Library creation used 5' RACE. The sequencer listed for this sample is NextSeq 500. Unique molecular identifiers were attached to individual cDNA molecules in the TCR library protocol so that sequencing error and PCR bias could be corrected. Both TCR alpha and beta chains were sequenced, and tight co-correlation was observed between alpha and beta sequence abundances in each sample. Per the original workflow: Decombinator V4 was used to annotate TCR sequences for V gene, J gene and CDR3. Expanded TCRs were defined as changing significantly between any two time points under a Poisson model with p below 0.0001. Abundances of TCRs were expressed as counts per million after normalisation to the total number of TCRs sequenced in each sample. MAIT TCRs were defined by TRAV1-2 paired with TRAJ12, TRAJ20 or TRAJ33, and iNKT TCRs by TRAV10 paired with TRAJ18. VDJdb, accessed 1 November 2021, was searched for CMV, EBV and SARS-CoV-2 annotated TCRs, with TCRs annotated for multiple antigens excluded. TCRdb's own reprocessing of the public reads used fastp at Q25 and MiXCR and kept productive beta chains. Identical CDR3 protein sequences are pooled into one entry, listed with their most common genes and DNA. TCRdb assigned the V and J calls; the authors' analysis was not used. In this sample the table shows 100,000 to 120,000 distinct CDR3 sequences, 9.5% to 13% of which occur a single time. The leading ten clones occupy around 3% of the sample.

Broad study findings and their caveats: VDJdb matching was skewed toward anti-spike CD8 responses, so virus-specific expansions were likely underestimated and private and CD4 specificities were missed.

The V and J ends are trimmed by 4 bases and 0 bases, leaving 6 bases between them. The germline V gene encodes CDR1 MNHEY and CDR2 SMNVEV (reference sequence). The CDR3 runs 13 residues from the cysteine to the phenylalanine. Kept here is only the CDR3 DNA, which spans 39 bases and is read in frame from base 1. This clonotype was picked up many times. What antigen it recognizes has not been identified. It has no much larger one-base neighbor in the sample; base qualities were not kept. This was a case-control study nested in a cohort of healthcare workers in London, UK, who had nasopharyngeal swab PCR tests and blood samples taken every week. Healthcare workers were recruited during the week of the UK lockdown, between 23 and 31 March 2020, and followed weekly for up to roughly 15 weeks.

Sample: whole blood. The V and J segments used are TRBV27 and TRBJ1-1; no D gene is confidently identified. This clonotype originated in an adult who was a healthcare worker with PCR-confirmed SARS-CoV-2 infection or an uninfected control (not recorded which). CDR3 sequence: CASSSKMNTEAFF. The nucleotides read TGTGCCAGCAGTTCGAAGATGAACACTGAAGCTTTCTTT.